The 32 T cell receptor beta chains listed next were all sequenced from one sample in a study of a mutant IDH1 vaccine in newly diagnosed glioma. No antigen is known for these receptors. The protocol was immunoSEQ multiplex PCR, while the TCRdb copy is restricted to in-frame clones and leaves out a portion. Among about 39,000 clones listed, 75% to 85% were seen once. Time point in this sample: week 11, during vaccination. Each vaccine dose was 300 ug of mutant IDH1 20-mer peptide, with topical imiquimod. The sequencing here drew on peripheral blood mononuclear cells (PBMCs), taken from a glioma patient whose treatment included an IDH1 peptide vaccine. These receptors originate from a woman aged 25 to 39 with glioma. Some clones in this sample may be carry-over from other donors' samples.

This clone was seen just once. The chain carries TRBV27 and TRBJ2-5, with 10 positions matching TRBD2. CDR1 and CDR2 (germline): MNHEY, SMNVEV (reference sequence). The CDR3 is made up of 18 amino acids. The junction had 15 bases not matched to a gene; V was cut back by 3 bases and J by 5 bases. CDR3 sequence reads: CASSFAAGTSAPRETQYF. For the CDR3, the DNA is TGTGCCAGCAGTTTCGCCGCCGGGACTAGCGCCCCACGGGAGACCCAGTACTTC.

This clone was counted only a few times. This rearrangement joins TRBV2 to TRBJ1-5; D is undetermined. The V gene lost 1 base and the J gene lost 8 bases, with 15 bases spanning the gap. Germline assignment: CDR1 SNHLY and CDR2 FYNNEI. The CDR3 contains 15 residues. CDR3 sequence reads: CASSEVEVGGEPQHF. DNA of the CDR3: TGTGCCAGCAGTGAAGTTGAGGTCGGCGGGGAGCCCCAGCATTTT.

This clone was recorded a few times. This chain connects TRBV5-6 to TRBJ2-5, with 9 positions matching TRBD2. Germline V gene data show CDR1 as SGHDT and CDR2 as YYEEEE. Trimming took 2 bases from V and 5 from J; bases not matched to a gene: 4. The CDR3 is 14 residues long. The CDR3 is CASSFLSGRETQYF. CDR3 sequence (DNA): TGTGCCAGCAGCTTCCTGAGCGGGAGGGAGACCCAGTACTTC.

The CDR3 region is CASNPSGSGVGELFF. The CDR3 region has the DNA TGTGCCAGTAACCCTAGCGGGAGTGGGGTCGGGGAGCTGTTTTTT. The chain carries TRBV19 and TRBJ2-2; 10 bases agree with TRBD2. The CDR3 loop spans 15 amino acids. After removal of 7 bases from V and 7 bases from J, the junction contained 9 bases not matched to a gene. Germline CDR1 reads LNHDA; CDR2 reads SQIVND (reference sequence).

The CDR3 is CASSQYNEQFF. As DNA, the CDR3 is TGTGCCAGCAGTCAATACAATGAGCAGTTCTTC. This sequence joins TRBV6-6 and TRBJ2-1; D not certain. This CDR3 has 11 residues. Deletions cut 5 bases from V and 4 bases from J, with 3 bases between. Germline values: CDR1 MNHNY, CDR2 SVGAGI (reference sequence).

The chain is built from TRBV27 and TRBJ2-5, with 8 bases lining up with TRBD2. The CDR3 consists of 15 residues. The germline CDR1 and CDR2 sequences are MNHEY and SMNVEV (reference sequence). Trimming cost V 3 bases and J 4 bases; bases outside gene matches: 7. In DNA form, the CDR3 reads TGTGCCAGCAGTTTCACAGCGGGGGAGCGAGAGACCCAGTACTTC. Translating gives CASSFTAGERETQYF.

The chain uses TRBV19 and TRBJ2-2, with 8 bases that match TRBD1. Germline V gene data show CDR1 as LNHDA and CDR2 as SQIVND (reference sequence). Trimming took 4 bases from V and 5 from J; bases not matched to a gene: 6. The CDR3 loop spans 15 amino acids. The CDR3 DNA is TGTGCCAGTAGTAAGGGAGACAGGGGTACCGGGGAGCTGTTTTTT. Translated: CASSKGDRGTGELFF.

This clone was recorded only once. The J gene is TRBJ1-5, the V gene TRBV28, with TRBD1 as a possible D gene (5 bases). Germline CDR1 is MDHEN and CDR2 is SYDVKM. The germline V and J ends were trimmed by 4 bases and 5 bases, with 9 bases remaining between them. The CDR3 loop spans 13 amino acids. The DNA of the CDR3 is TGTGCCAGCAGTTCGGGGGAGTATCAGCCCCAGCATTTT. This codes for CASSSGEYQPQHF.

This chain connects TRBV7-9 to TRBJ2-1; no clear D. The V gene lost 2 bases and the J gene lost 9 bases, with 5 bases spanning the gap. The CDR3 covers 11 residues. Germline V gives CDR1 SEHNR, CDR2 FQNEAQ (reference sequence). The CDR3 spells CASSLRGEQFF. The CDR3 region has the DNA TGTGCCAGCAGCTTAAGAGGTGAGCAGTTCTTC.

This chain joins TRBV4-1 and TRBJ2-7; 10 bases are shared with TRBD2. Germline V gene sequence: CDR1 MGHRA, CDR2 YSYEKL. Germline trimming cut 0 bases from V and 8 bases from J; bases unmatched to any gene: 7. The CDR3 is made up of 15 amino acids. The CDR3 DNA follows: TGCGCCAGCAGCCAAGATCGAGCGGGAGGGAGAAAGCAGTACTTC. Encoded protein: CASSQDRAGGRKQYF.

The chain recombines TRBV9 with TRBJ2-7, with 9 positions matching TRBD2. The CDR3 covers 15 residues. J lost 0 bases, V lost 0 bases, and 1 base had no gene match. Germline lookup yields CDR1 SGDLS and CDR2 YYNGEE. The DNA of the CDR3 is TGTGCCAGCAGCGTAGGACTAGCGGACTCCTACGAGCAGTACTTC. Encoded protein: CASSVGLADSYEQYF.

The chain employs TRBV2 and TRBJ2-7; 7 nucleotides agree with TRBD2. The CDR3 has 15 amino acids. The germline V gene encodes CDR1 SNHLY and CDR2 FYNNEI. V trimming: 6 bases; J trimming: 5 bases; junction bases outside the gene matches: 13. CDR3 region: CASSAAGTIRNEQYF. The CDR3 DNA reads as TGTGCCAGCAGCGCCGCCGGGACTATCCGAAACGAGCAGTACTTC.

The chain is built from TRBV10-2 and TRBJ2-2, with 9 positions matching TRBD2. CDR1 and CDR2 from the germline V gene are WSHSY and SAAADI. The junction had 11 bases not matched to a gene; V was cut back by 11 bases and J by 4 bases. This CDR3 comprises 15 residues. CDR3 residues: CASEEREEGTGELFF. In DNA form, the CDR3 reads TGCGCCTCCGAGGAGCGGGAGGAGGGCACCGGGGAGCTGTTTTTT.

The chain links TRBV9 to TRBJ2-7; tentatively, D is TRBD2 (6 bases). The V gene lost 3 bases and the J gene lost 4 bases, with 17 bases spanning the gap. Germline V gene data show CDR1 as SGDLS and CDR2 as YYNGEE. The CDR3 totals 15 residues. The CDR3 reads CASSASGGAAYEQYF. The CDR3 DNA is TGTGCCAGCAGCGCCAGCGGAGGGGCAGCTTACGAGCAGTACTTC.

The chain is built from TRBV7-9 and TRBJ2-5; 8 bases align to TRBD2. The V segment lost 5 bases and the J segment 3 bases; nucleotides outside the gene matches: 2. Germline CDR1 SEHNR, CDR2 FQNEAQ (reference sequence). The CDR3 loop spans 13 amino acids. CDR3: CASSPLAEETQYF. DNA for the CDR3: TGTGCCAGCAGCCCACTAGCGGAAGAGACCCAGTACTTC.

The chain recombines TRBV30 with TRBJ2-1; 10 bases fit TRBD2. CDR3 length equals 15 residues. The J segment lost 8 bases and the V segment lost 0 bases, leaving 7 bases of the junction unmatched. Germline CDR1 is GTSNPN and CDR2 is SVGIG (reference sequence). In DNA, the CDR3 is TGTGCCTGGAGTGTACGGCTAGCGGGAGACTATGAGCAGTTCTTC. This encodes CAWSVRLAGDYEQFF.

The CDR3 loop reads CASSPRIAETQYF. As DNA, the CDR3 is TGTGCCAGCAGCCCCAGGATCGCAGAGACCCAGTACTTC. The J gene is TRBJ2-5, the V gene TRBV5-4; no definite D call. This CDR3 is 13 amino acids long. In germline, CDR1 is SGHNT, CDR2 YYREEE (reference sequence). V dropped 4 bases and J dropped 4 bases, with 11 bases sitting between them.

The CDR3 protein is CASSSGEALAKNIQYF. CDR3 in DNA: TGTGCCAGCAGTTCGGGGGAAGCTTTAGCCAAAAACATTCAGTACTTC. The chain carries TRBV27 and TRBJ2-4, with a weak D call TRBD2 (6 bases). Trimming left V 4 bases short and J 0 bases short, with 13 bases between. The CDR3 is 16 residues long. In germline, CDR1 is MNHEY, CDR2 SMNVEV (reference sequence).

The chain uses TRBV18 and TRBJ1-2, with 7 bases identical to TRBD1. This CDR3 comprises 15 residues. V was clipped by 5 bases and J by 8 bases; unmatched bases: 14. Germline values: CDR1 KGHSH, CDR2 LQKENI. The CDR3 DNA reads TGTGCCAGCTCAACTCCGGGACAGCTATCTGTGGGCTACACCTTC. Translation: CASSTPGQLSVGYTF.

The chain combines TRBV11-3 with TRBJ2-2; no definite D call. The V gene's germline CDR1 is SGHNT and CDR2 YENEEA. V lost 5 bases, J lost 1 base, and 11 bases lay in between. This CDR3 comprises 15 residues. CDR3 in amino acids: CASSPSVENTGELFF. CDR3 sequence (DNA): TGTGCCAGCAGCCCATCGGTAGAGAACACCGGGGAGCTGTTTTTT. The full variable domain, with the rest looked up from reference TRBV11-3 and TRBJ2-2, is EAGVVQSPRYKIIEKKQPVAFWCNPISGHNTLYWYLQNLGQGPELLIRYENEEAVDDSQLPKDRFSAERLKGVDSTLKIQPAELGDSAVYLCASSPSVENTGELFFGEGSRLTVL.

CDR3 amino acids: CASSSLGEVNTEAFF. Here the CDR3 DNA reads TGTGCCAGCAGTTCATTAGGGGAGGTGAACACTGAAGCTTTCTTT. The chain carries TRBV27 and TRBJ1-1; D perhaps matches TRBD1 (5 bases). The CDR3 is made up of 15 amino acids. The germline V gene encodes CDR1 MNHEY and CDR2 SMNVEV (reference sequence). Trimming took off 4 bases at V and 0 bases at J, with 12 bases between the two ends.

CDR3 sequence reads: CASSFKRHNEQFF. In DNA, the CDR3 is TGTGCCAGCAGCTTTAAGAGGCACAATGAGCAGTTCTTC. The rearrangement joins TRBV28 to TRBJ2-1, with D uncertain. Germline values: CDR1 MDHEN, CDR2 SYDVKM. CDR3 size: 13 residues. Trimming took off 6 bases at V and 5 bases at J, with 11 bases between the two ends.

The chain couples TRBV5-8 to TRBJ1-4; a possible D gene is TRBD1 (5 bases). V lost 4 bases, J lost 2 bases, and 9 bases lay in between. Germline V gene data show CDR1 as SGHTS and CDR2 as YDEGEE. CDR3 length: 14 amino acids. Here the CDR3 reads CASSMGVTNEKLFF. Written as DNA, the CDR3 is TGTGCCAGCAGCATGGGGGTGACTAATGAAAAACTGTTTTTT.

The chain employs TRBV7-9 and TRBJ1-2; TRBD1 matches at 7 bases. Germline assignment: CDR1 SEHNR and CDR2 FQNEAQ (reference sequence). The CDR3 runs 14 residues. V dropped 4 bases and J dropped 7; count of bases not matched to a gene: 9. The DNA for the CDR3 is TGTGCCAGCAGCTCCGGGACAGTACTAGGTGGCTACACCTTC. Encoded protein: CASSSGTVLGGYTF.

This sequence joins TRBV7-9 and TRBJ1-2; perhaps TRBD1 as D (5 bases). V lost 1 base, J lost 2 bases, and 14 bases lay in between. This CDR3 is built from 16 residues. Germline CDR1 and CDR2: SEHNR and FQNEAQ (reference sequence). Here the CDR3 reads CASSLGGPGPNYGYTF. CDR3 DNA sequence: TGTGCCAGCAGCTTAGGTGGCCCAGGGCCGAACTATGGCTACACCTTC.

As DNA, the CDR3 is TGTGCCAGCAGTTACGGCCCTCGGAGCGGGAGTAGCGAGCAGTACTTC. Encoded protein: CASSYGPRSGSSEQYF. The chain has TRBV6-5 and TRBJ2-7; 8 bases are shared with TRBD2. The CDR3 loop spans 16 amino acids. V was clipped by 2 bases and J by 6 bases; unmatched bases: 12. Per germline, CDR1 MNHEY and CDR2 SVGAGI.

V gene TRBV28 combines with J gene TRBJ1-4, with D perhaps TRBD1 (5 bases). The ends were cut back, 3 bases at V and 7 bases at J, with 15 bases in the middle. Per germline, CDR1 MDHEN and CDR2 SYDVKM. This CDR3 spans 15 amino acids. CDR3 in amino acids: CASSFQGDIGEKLFF. Written as DNA, the CDR3 is TGTGCCAGCAGTTTTCAAGGGGATATAGGTGAAAAACTGTTTTTT.

The chain carries TRBV27 and TRBJ1-1; possible D gene TRBD1, 6 bases. V was clipped by 3 bases and J by 1 base, with 12 bases between them. This CDR3 has 15 residues. In germline, CDR1 is MNHEY, CDR2 SMNVEV (reference sequence). The CDR3 protein is CASSFNRVANTEAFF. The CDR3 coding sequence is TGTGCCAGCAGTTTCAACAGGGTGGCGAACACTGAAGCTTTCTTT.

Of note for this clone: Other DNA sequences of this sample code for an identical CDR3. The CDR3 sequence: CASSPLGPEAFF. The CDR3 DNA is TGTGCCAGCTCACCACTCGGGCCTGAAGCTTTCTTT. The rearrangement links TRBV18 to TRBJ1-1; D uncertain. Germline lookup yields CDR1 KGHSH and CDR2 LQKENI. V lost 1 base to trimming and J lost 6 bases, with 6 bases between them. The CDR3 contains 12 residues.

The J gene is TRBJ1-4, the V gene TRBV19; 7 bases map to TRBD1. V dropped 5 bases and J dropped 9; count of bases not matched to a gene: 15. The CDR3 is 16 amino acids. The germline V gene has CDR1 LNHDA and CDR2 SQIVND (reference sequence). The CDR3 reads CASSERQGPPNQKLFF. The CDR3 coding sequence is TGTGCCAGTAGTGAACGACAGGGACCCCCGAATCAAAAACTGTTTTTT.

The chain employs TRBV10-3 and TRBJ1-4; 12 bases agree with TRBD1. Germline CDR1 is ENHRY and CDR2 is SYGVKD. With 5 bases clipped from V and 4 bases from J, the junction kept 11 bases outside the gene matches. The CDR3 sequence is 18 residues long. Here the CDR3 reads CAISQRPGQGAGNEKLFF. The CDR3 nucleotides read TGTGCCATCAGTCAACGACCGGGACAGGGGGCTGGTAATGAAAAACTGTTTTTT.

The chain carries TRBV6-4 and TRBJ1-2; D is possibly TRBD1 (5 bases). The V gene's germline CDR1 is MRHNA and CDR2 SNTAGT. The CDR3 is 15 residues long. V gave up 2 bases and J gave up 0 bases, with 10 bases separating them. The CDR3 DNA sequence: TGTGCCAGCAGTGACCCCCCAGGGACTAACTATGGCTACACCTTC. It is translated as CASSDPPGTNYGYTF.